This TCR beta chain was observed in a study of memory CD4+ T cells and cytomegalovirus serostatus. Study at large: Healthy Belgian adult donors included several CMV-positive and fewer than 25 CMV-negative people. Study findings and constraints: Each of approximately 70 CMV-associated TCRbeta sequences occurred in one to five individuals.

In the original analysis: Out-of-frame sequences were removed, leaving 2,204,828 distinct TCRbeta sequences. The assay was immunoSEQ multiplex PCR, and TCRdb's table has in-frame clones only and misses some. V and J calls and clone size are as listed in that table; D and trimming were resolved from the DNA. The sample holds 45,000 to 50,000 clones, roughly 78% seen once. The germline V gene has CDR1 MDHEN and CDR2 SYDVKM. This CDR3 is built from 16 residues. Trimming shortened V by 1 base and J by 4 bases, and 14 bases separated the two germline ends. The sort gate was single viable CD3+CD4+CD8-CD45RO+ cells for memory CD4+ T cells. Total CD4+ T cells were enriched by CD4 positive selection. To note about this clone: Its antigen is still unknown.

The sample consisted of memory CD4+ T cells from blood. This rearrangement joins TRBV28 to TRBJ1-5; TRBD1 might be the D (5 bases). The origin of this receptor is an adult in good health and CMV-seronegative. Here the CDR3 reads CASSLLPGPVNQPQHF. Here the CDR3 DNA reads TGTGCCAGCAGTTTATTGCCGGGACCCGTGAATCAGCCCCAGCATTTT.